The 14 T cell receptor beta chains below come from one sample, sequenced in a study of spatial heterogeneity in lung cancer. The sample's time point: blood at routine non-recurrence follow-up after resection. TCRdb called the 5' RACE reads again in MiXCR, with one record for every CDR3 protein. The table records roughly 120,000 distinct CDR3 sequences, 10% to 12% of them present only once. The input for sequencing was PBMCs, taken at follow-up. The receptor source for this set is a female donor with early-stage non-small cell lung cancer.

This clonotype has a handful of counts. CDR3 residues: CSARGQAGSDTQYF. Written as DNA, the CDR3 is TGCAGCGCAAGGGGACAGGCAGGGTCCGATACGCAGTATTTT. The rearrangement joins TRBV29-1 to TRBJ2-3, with 8 bases aligning to TRBD1. V was clipped by 7 bases and J by 6 bases; unmatched bases: 12. Germline lookup yields CDR1 SQVTM and CDR2 ANQGSEA. This CDR3 region has 14 residues.

This clonotype was seen repeatedly, ten times or more. This chain links TRBV5-4 with TRBJ2-5; D is uncertain. Trimming stripped 3 bases from V and 5 bases from J, with 14 bases between. Germline CDR1 SGHNT, CDR2 YYREEE (reference sequence). This CDR3 is built from 14 residues. CDR3 amino acids: CASSSSITGETQYF. CDR3 DNA: TGTGCCAGCAGCTCTTCTATTACCGGGGAGACCCAGTACTTC.

CDR3 residues: CASSLDRGNEKLFF. CDR3 DNA sequence: TGTGCCAGCAGCTTGGACAGGGGGAATGAAAAACTGTTTTTT. The chain employs TRBV12-3 or TRBV12-4 and TRBJ1-4; 10 bases match TRBD1. This CDR3 is 14 amino acids long. J was trimmed by 5 bases and V by 6 bases; bases with no gene match: 3.

The genes are TRBV7-9 and TRBJ1-2; D unresolved. Between the trimmed V and J ends, which lost 4 bases and 6 bases, there was a span of 6 bases. This CDR3 contains 11 residues. Germline V lookup: CDR1 SEHNR, CDR2 FQNEAQ (reference sequence). This chain's CDR3 is CASSSRNGYTF. CDR3 bases: TGTGCCAGCAGCTCGAGGAATGGCTACACCTTC.

This clonotype was recorded many times. This sequence joins TRBV7-3 and TRBJ2-1; TRBD2 agrees at 13 bases. Per the germline V gene, CDR1 is SGHTA and CDR2 is FQGTGA. Trimming cost V 5 bases and J 8 bases; bases outside gene matches: 3. The CDR3 is made up of 14 amino acids. The CDR3: CASSTSGRADEQFF. CDR3 nucleotide sequence: TGTGCCAGCAGCACTAGCGGGAGGGCCGATGAGCAGTTCTTC. The variable domain in full, completed from reference TRBV7-3 and TRBJ2-1, reads GAGVSQTPSNKVTEKGKYVELRCDPISGHTALYWYRQSLGQGPEFLIYFQGTGAADDSGLPNDRFFAVRPEGSVSTLKIQRTERGDSAVYLCASSTSGRADEQFFGPGTRLTVL.

Concerning this clonotype: A much larger clone lies one base from this, so it may be a read error. The conserved phenylalanine or tryptophan normally closing the CDR3 is absent here, so this likely arose from a read error. The V call is TRBV6-5, the J call TRBJ1-1, with unresolved D. Deletions cut 5 bases from V and 1 base from J, with 8 bases between. CDR1 MNHEY and CDR2 SVGAGI come from the germline V gene. The CDR3 consists of 13 residues. The chain's CDR3 is CASSQMTNTEAFY. The DNA for the CDR3 is TGTGCCAGCAGTCAGATGACGAACACTGAAGCTTTCTAT.

Many counts were recorded for this clonotype. The chain recombines TRBV5-1 with TRBJ1-4, with D tentatively TRBD1 (5 bases). V lost 7 bases, J lost 7 bases, and 14 bases lay in between. Germline values: CDR1 SGHRS, CDR2 YFSETQ. The CDR3 runs 13 residues. The CDR3 DNA sequence: TGCGCCAGCCGCACCATAACAGGTGAAAAACTGTTTTTT. Protein product: CASRTITGEKLFF. Using reference TRBV5-1 and TRBJ1-4 for the parts outside the CDR3, the full variable domain is KAGVTQTPRYLIKTRGQQVTLSCSPISGHRSVSWYQQTPGQGLQFLFEYFSETQRNKGNFPGRFSGRQFSNSRSEMNVSTLELGDSALYLCASRTITGEKLFFGSGTQLSVL.

This clonotype was observed many times. This chain links TRBV28 with TRBJ1-2, with 9 bases identical to TRBD1. The V and J ends lost 4 bases and 8 bases, in that order; junction bases with no gene match: 5. The CDR3 spans 13 residues. Germline V lookup: CDR1 MDHEN, CDR2 SYDVKM. The CDR3 loop reads CASSSWTGAGYTF. In DNA, the CDR3 is TGTGCCAGCAGTTCTTGGACAGGGGCAGGCTACACCTTC.

This clonotype was counted at least ten times. V gene TRBV7-9 combines with J gene TRBJ2-7; TRBD1 agrees at 8 bases. J gave up 2 bases and V 6 bases, and 9 bases lay outside the gene matches. The CDR3 covers 15 residues. Germline CDR1 SEHNR, CDR2 FQNEAQ (reference sequence). The CDR3 DNA sequence: TGTGCCAGCAGGATTGGGACAGGAATTCCCTACGAGCAGTACGTC. It translates to CASRIGTGIPYEQYV.

This clonotype has a handful of counts. The genes are TRBV14 and TRBJ2-1; D remains unclear. Germline lookup yields CDR1 SGHDN and CDR2 FVKESK. The CDR3 has 15 amino acids. Between the trimmed V and J ends, which lost 0 bases and 5 bases, there was a span of 11 bases. DNA of the CDR3: TGTGCCAGCAGCCAAGATTGGCTAGAAAACAATGAGCAGTTCTTC. Amino acids: CASSQDWLENNEQFF.

V and J are TRBV2 and TRBJ1-1; D remains unclear. Trimming pared 5 bases from V and 0 bases from J, leaving 10 bases between. The CDR3 runs to 14 residues. Germline values: CDR1 SNHLY, CDR2 FYNNEI. CDR3: CASSRVGLNTEAFF. The CDR3 DNA reads TGTGCCAGCAGTCGGGTAGGCTTGAACACTGAAGCTTTCTTT.

The rearrangement links TRBV12-3 or TRBV12-4 to TRBJ1-1; D unresolved. This CDR3 is 12 amino acids long. V gave up 3 bases and J gave up 10 bases, with 12 bases separating them. The CDR3 region has the DNA TGTGCCAGCAGTTTTTTGGGTTTAGTAGCTTTCTTT. Amino acids: CASSFLGLVAFF.

The chain's CDR3 is CASRKQGPYGAQYF. DNA for the CDR3: TGTGCCAGCAGAAAACAGGGCCCGTATGGAGCGCAGTATTTT. The chain couples TRBV28 to TRBJ2-3, with D tentatively TRBD1 (6 bases). V shed 6 bases and J shed 10 bases, with 20 bases lying between them. The CDR3 totals 14 residues. CDR1 is MDHEN, CDR2 SYDVKM, per germline.

The chain recombines TRBV6-6 with TRBJ1-1; D might be TRBD1 (5 bases). Germline CDR1 and CDR2: MNHNY and SVGAGI (reference sequence). The CDR3 covers 17 residues. V gave up 2 bases and J gave up 2 bases, with 18 bases separating them. Here the CDR3 reads CASSYGAGRGLNTEAFF. The CDR3 DNA reads TGTGCCAGCAGTTACGGCGCAGGTAGGGGATTAAACACTGAAGCTTTCTTT.